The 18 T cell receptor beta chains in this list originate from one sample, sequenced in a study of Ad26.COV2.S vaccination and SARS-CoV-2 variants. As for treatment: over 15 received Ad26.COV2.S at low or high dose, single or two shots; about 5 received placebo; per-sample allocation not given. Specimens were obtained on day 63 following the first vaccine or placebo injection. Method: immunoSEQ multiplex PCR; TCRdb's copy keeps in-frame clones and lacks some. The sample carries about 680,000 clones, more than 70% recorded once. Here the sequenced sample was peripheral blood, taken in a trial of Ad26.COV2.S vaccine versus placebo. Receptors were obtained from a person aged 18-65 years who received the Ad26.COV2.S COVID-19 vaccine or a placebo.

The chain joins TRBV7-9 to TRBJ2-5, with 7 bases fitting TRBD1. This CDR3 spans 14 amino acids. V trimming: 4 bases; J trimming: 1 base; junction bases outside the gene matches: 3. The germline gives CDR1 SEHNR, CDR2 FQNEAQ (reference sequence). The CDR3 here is CASSYDRAQETQYF. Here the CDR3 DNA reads TGTGCCAGCAGCTACGACAGGGCCCAAGAGACCCAGTACTTC.

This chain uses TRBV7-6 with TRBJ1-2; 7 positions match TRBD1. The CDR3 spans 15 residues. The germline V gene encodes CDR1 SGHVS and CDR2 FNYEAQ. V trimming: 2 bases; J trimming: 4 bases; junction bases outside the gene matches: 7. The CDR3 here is CASSLTDREAYGYTF. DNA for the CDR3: TGTGCCAGCAGCTTAACCGACAGGGAGGCCTATGGCTACACCTTC.

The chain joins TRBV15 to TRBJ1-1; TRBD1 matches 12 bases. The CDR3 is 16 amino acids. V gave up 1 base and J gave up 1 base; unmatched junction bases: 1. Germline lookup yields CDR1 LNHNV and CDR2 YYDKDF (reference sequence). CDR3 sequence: CATSRGGQGANTEAFF. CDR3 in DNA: TGTGCCACCAGCAGAGGGGGACAGGGGGCGAACACTGAAGCTTTCTTT. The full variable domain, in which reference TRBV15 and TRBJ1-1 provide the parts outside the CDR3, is DAMVIQNPRYQVTQFGKPVTLSCSQTLNHNVMYWYQQKSSQAPKLLFHYYDKDFNNEADTPDNFQSRRPNTSFCFLDIRSPGLGDTAMYLCATSRGGQGANTEAFFGQGTRLTVV.

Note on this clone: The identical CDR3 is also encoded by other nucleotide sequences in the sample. CDR3 sequence (DNA): TGTGCCAGCAGTTCGGACTACGAGCAGTACTTC. This translates into CASSSDYEQYF. This rearrangement joins TRBV5-5 to TRBJ2-7; D not resolved. The V end lost 5 bases, the J end lost 3 bases, and 6 bases lay between the germline ends. The germline CDR1 and CDR2 sequences are SGHKS and YYEKEE (reference sequence). This CDR3 contains 11 residues.

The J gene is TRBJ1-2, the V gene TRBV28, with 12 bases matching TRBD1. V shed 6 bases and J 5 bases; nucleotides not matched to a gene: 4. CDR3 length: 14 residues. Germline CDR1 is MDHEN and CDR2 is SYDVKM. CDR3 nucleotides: TGTGCCAGCAGCCCGGGACAGGGGGCTTATGGCTACACCTTC. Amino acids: CASSPGQGAYGYTF.

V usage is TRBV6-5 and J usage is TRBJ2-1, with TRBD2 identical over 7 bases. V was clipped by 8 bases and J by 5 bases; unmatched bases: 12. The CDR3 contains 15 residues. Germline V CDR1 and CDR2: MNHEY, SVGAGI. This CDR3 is CASAGLVGGNNEQFF. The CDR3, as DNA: TGTGCCAGCGCAGGACTAGTTGGAGGCAACAATGAGCAGTTCTTC.

The CDR3 sequence is CASSDPDRFRYTF. DNA of the CDR3: TGTGCCAGCAGTGATCCCGACAGGTTTCGCTACACCTTC. The chain has TRBV25-1 and TRBJ1-2; D may be TRBD1 (6 bases). With 3 bases removed from V and 9 bases from J, the gap between germline ends came to 14 bases. Germline V gives CDR1 MGHDK, CDR2 SYGVNS. The CDR3 length is 13 residues.

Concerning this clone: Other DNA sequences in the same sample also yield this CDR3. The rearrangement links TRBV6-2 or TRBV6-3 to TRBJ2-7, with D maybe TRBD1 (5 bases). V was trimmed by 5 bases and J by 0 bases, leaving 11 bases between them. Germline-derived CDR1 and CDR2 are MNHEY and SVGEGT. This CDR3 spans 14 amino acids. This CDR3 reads CASSTTGSSYEQYF. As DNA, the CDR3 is TGTGCCAGCAGTACAACAGGAAGCTCCTACGAGCAGTACTTC.

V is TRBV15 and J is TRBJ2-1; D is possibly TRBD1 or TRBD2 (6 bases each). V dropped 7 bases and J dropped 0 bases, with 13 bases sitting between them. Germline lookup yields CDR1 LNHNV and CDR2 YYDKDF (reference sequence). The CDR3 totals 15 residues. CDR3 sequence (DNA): TGTGCCACCACCCGGGGGCCTGGCTCCTACAATGAGCAGTTCTTC. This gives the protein CATTRGPGSYNEQFF. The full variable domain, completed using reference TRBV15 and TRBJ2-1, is DAMVIQNPRYQVTQFGKPVTLSCSQTLNHNVMYWYQQKSSQAPKLLFHYYDKDFNNEADTPDNFQSRRPNTSFCFLDIRSPGLGDTAMYLCATTRGPGSYNEQFFGPGTRLTVL.

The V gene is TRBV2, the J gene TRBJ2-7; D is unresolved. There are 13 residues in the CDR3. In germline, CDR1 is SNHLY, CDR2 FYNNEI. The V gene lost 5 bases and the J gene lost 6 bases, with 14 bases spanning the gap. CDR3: CASSRAYSLEQYF. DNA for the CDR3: TGTGCCAGCAGTAGGGCATACTCTCTCGAGCAGTACTTC.

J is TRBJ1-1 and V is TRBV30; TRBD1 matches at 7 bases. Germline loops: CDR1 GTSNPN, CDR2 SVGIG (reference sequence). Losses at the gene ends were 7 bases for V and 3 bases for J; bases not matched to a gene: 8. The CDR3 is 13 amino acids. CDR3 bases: TGTGCCTACCGACAGGGCTTTTACACTGAAGCTTTCTTT. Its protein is CAYRQGFYTEAFF.

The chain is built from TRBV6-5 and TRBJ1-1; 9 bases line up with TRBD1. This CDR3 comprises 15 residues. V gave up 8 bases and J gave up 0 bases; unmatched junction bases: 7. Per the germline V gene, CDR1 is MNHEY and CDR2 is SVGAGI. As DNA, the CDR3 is TGTGCCAGCTACGACAGGGGGTATGTGAACACTGAAGCTTTCTTT. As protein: CASYDRGYVNTEAFF.

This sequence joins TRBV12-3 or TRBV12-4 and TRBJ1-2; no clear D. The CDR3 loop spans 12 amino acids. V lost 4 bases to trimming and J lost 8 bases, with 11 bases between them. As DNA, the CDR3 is TGTGCCAGCAGTTCCCCCTTTGAGGGCTACACCTTC. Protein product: CASSSPFEGYTF.

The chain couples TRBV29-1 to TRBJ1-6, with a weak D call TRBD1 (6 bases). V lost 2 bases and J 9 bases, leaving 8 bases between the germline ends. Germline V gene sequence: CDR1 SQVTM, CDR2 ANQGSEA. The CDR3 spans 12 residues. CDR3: CSVERGRSPLHF. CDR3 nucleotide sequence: TGCAGCGTTGAACGGGGGCGTTCACCCCTCCACTTT.

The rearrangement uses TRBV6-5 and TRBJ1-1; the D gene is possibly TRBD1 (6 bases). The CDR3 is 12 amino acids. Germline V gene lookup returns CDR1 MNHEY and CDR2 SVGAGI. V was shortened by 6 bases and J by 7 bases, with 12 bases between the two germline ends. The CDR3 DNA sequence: TGTGCCAGCAGGAACACAGGGAATGAAGCTTTCTTT. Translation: CASRNTGNEAFF.

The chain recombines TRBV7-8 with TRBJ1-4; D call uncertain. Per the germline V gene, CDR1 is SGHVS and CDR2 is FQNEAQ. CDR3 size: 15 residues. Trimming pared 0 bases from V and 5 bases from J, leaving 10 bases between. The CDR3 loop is CASSLAGKENEKLFF. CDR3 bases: TGTGCCAGCAGCTTAGCGGGAAAGGAGAATGAAAAACTGTTTTTT. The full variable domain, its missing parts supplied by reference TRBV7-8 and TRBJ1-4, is GAGVSQSPRYKVAKRGQDVALRCDPISGHVSLFWYQQALGQGPEFLTYFQNEAQLDKSGLPSDRFFAERPEGSVSTLKIQRTQQEDSAVYLCASSLAGKENEKLFFGSGTQLSVL.

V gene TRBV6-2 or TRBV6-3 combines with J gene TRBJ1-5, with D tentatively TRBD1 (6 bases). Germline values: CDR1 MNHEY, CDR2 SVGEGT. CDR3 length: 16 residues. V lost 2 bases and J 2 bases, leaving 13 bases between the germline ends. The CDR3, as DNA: TGTGCCAGCAGTTACGGAGGAGGGGGGGGCAATCAGCCCCAGCATTTT. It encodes CASSYGGGGGNQPQHF.

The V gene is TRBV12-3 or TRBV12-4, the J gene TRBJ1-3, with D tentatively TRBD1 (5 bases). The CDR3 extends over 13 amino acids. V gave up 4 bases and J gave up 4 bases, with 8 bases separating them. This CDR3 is CASSWGFGNTIYF. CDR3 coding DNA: TGTGCCAGCAGTTGGGGCTTCGGAAACACCATATATTTT.